This is a list of T cell receptor beta chains from one sample in a study of blood T cell repertoires in COVID-19. The assay was immunoSEQ multiplex PCR, and TCRdb's table has in-frame clones only and misses some. The sample has about 170,000 clones, over 65% seen once. Sequencing used PBMCs or T cells enriched from blood (not recorded which). These receptors originate from a woman in her 50s who had recovered from COVID-19. Each CDR3 is given with its conserved first and last residue. D genes are given only for firm matches. Some rows have no size entry. The others give once, few or many, or a class for an expanded clone.

clone size	V gene	J gene	D gene	CDR3 length	CDR3 DNA	CDR3 protein
once	TRBV2	TRBJ2-2	-	13	TGTGCCAGCAGCCCCAGGGGATCCGGGGAGCTGTTTTTT	CASSPRGSGELFF
-	TRBV10-3	TRBJ1-2	-	13	TGTGCCATCAGTGCCGACGGAACGGGAGGCTACACCTTC	CAISADGTGGYTF
-	TRBV7-9	TRBJ1-4	TRBD1	15	TGTGCCAGCAGCGAAGACAGGGTTTCTAATGAAAAACTGTTTTTT	CASSEDRVSNEKLFF
-	TRBV30	TRBJ1-5	TRBD1	15	TGTGCCTGGAGTCCACAGGGGGCGGCCAATCAGCCCCAGCATTTT	CAWSPQGAANQPQHF
once	TRBV18	TRBJ1-1	-	17	TGTGCCAGCTCACCAGGGTCCCAGGCCGCTATGAACACTGAAGCTTTCTTT	CASSPGSQAAMNTEAFF
-	TRBV7-9	TRBJ2-3	TRBD1	15	TGTGCCAGCAGCTTATTCCAGGGGGCCACAGATACGCAGTATTTT	CASSLFQGATDTQYF
-	TRBV18	TRBJ1-5	-	15	TGTGCCAGCTCACCGGGGGGATATAGCAATCAGCCCCAGCATTTT	CASSPGGYSNQPQHF
-	TRBV4-1	TRBJ2-2	-	15	TGCGCCAGCAGCCAATTTAGGAGGAACACCGGGGAGCTGTTTTTT	CASSQFRRNTGELFF
few	TRBV6-5	TRBJ1-2	-	14	TGTGCCAGCGTAGAGTTCCCTCTTAACTATGGCTACACCTTC	CASVEFPLNYGYTF
-	TRBV5-6	TRBJ1-6	-	13	TGTGCCAGCAGCCGGGACACCCTGAAGGCCCTCCACTTT	CASSRDTLKALHF
-	TRBV12-3/TRBV12-4	TRBJ1-2	TRBD1	13	TGTGCCAGCAGGGGACAGGGGATCTATGGCTACACCTTC	CASRGQGIYGYTF
-	TRBV18	TRBJ1-1	-	13	TGTGCCAGCTCAAATGATCCGCAGGGGTATGCTTTCTTT	CASSNDPQGYAFF
few	TRBV5-1	TRBJ1-4	-	15	TGCGCCAGCAGCTCAACCGGGACAAAGGGGGAAAAACTGTTTTTT	CASSSTGTKGEKLFF
-	TRBV7-9	TRBJ1-1	-	12	TGTGCCAGCAGCTCCCGGGTCACTGAAGCTTTCTTT	CASSSRVTEAFF
once	TRBV14	TRBJ1-3	-	17	TGTGCCAGCAGCCAAGTGAGGATCCCCGGCGCGGGAAACACCATATATTTT	CASSQVRIPGAGNTIYF
-	TRBV28	TRBJ1-1	TRBD1	15	TGTGCCAGCAGTTTGACAGGGGACATGAACACTGAAGCTTTCTTT	CASSLTGDMNTEAFF
few	TRBV4-1	TRBJ1-5	-	15	TGCGCCAGCAGCCAAGATGTACAGGGCAATCAGCCCCAGCATTTT	CASSQDVQGNQPQHF